The 25 T cell receptor beta chains reported below all come from one sample, sequenced in a study of technical replicates of blood from four donors. Profiled with immunoSEQ multiplex PCR; TCRdb holds only in-frame clones, not every one. The sample carries about 53,000 clones, about 86% recorded once. The sequenced material came from PBMCs. The source is a human donor in good health. Some clones in this sample may be carry-over from other donors' samples.

The chain employs TRBV6-1 and TRBJ2-7; 11 bases are shared with TRBD2. Germline V gene sequence: CDR1 MNHNS, CDR2 SASEGT. V was pared by 4 bases and J by 3 bases, with 5 bases of the junction left unmatched. The CDR3 is 15 amino acids. CDR3 residues: CASSGRTSGLYEQYF. The CDR3 DNA sequence: TGTGCCAGCAGTGGACGGACTAGCGGGCTCTACGAGCAGTACTTC.

The rearrangement joins TRBV5-4 to TRBJ1-1; no reliable D call. Trimming pared 4 bases from V and 1 base from J, leaving 14 bases between. Germline V gene data show CDR1 as SGHNT and CDR2 as YYREEE (reference sequence). CDR3 length equals 15 residues. This CDR3 is CASSPVEAGNTEAFF. CDR3 bases: TGTGCCAGCAGCCCGGTAGAGGCGGGGAACACTGAAGCTTTCTTT.

This clone was observed once. V and J are TRBV7-2 and TRBJ2-7; TRBD2 matches at 9 bases. Germline CDR1 and CDR2: SGHTA and FQGNSA. The CDR3 runs to 15 residues. The V segment lost 3 bases and the J segment 2 bases; nucleotides outside the gene matches: 5. This chain's CDR3 is CASSFVLAGAYEQYF. CDR3 sequence (DNA): TGTGCCAGCAGCTTTGTGTTAGCGGGGGCCTACGAGCAGTACTTC.

This chain links TRBV13 with TRBJ2-3; D might be TRBD1 (6 bases). Trimming stripped 5 bases from V and 2 bases from J, with 11 bases between. This CDR3 spans 14 amino acids. CDR1 and CDR2 (germline): PRHDT, FYEKMQ (reference sequence). The CDR3 protein is CASSGRDTTDTQYF. In nucleotides, the CDR3 is TGTGCCAGCAGCGGCCGGGACACCACAGATACGCAGTATTTT.

This clone was seen once. The V gene is TRBV9, the J gene TRBJ1-5, with no clear D. V was trimmed by 3 bases and J by 2 bases, leaving 12 bases between them. The length of the CDR3 is 15 residues. Germline CDR1 reads SGDLS; CDR2 reads YYNGEE. The CDR3 loop is CASSGTAGGNQPQHF. In nucleotides, the CDR3 is TGTGCCAGCAGCGGAACAGCGGGTGGCAATCAGCCCCAGCATTTT.

This chain connects TRBV5-1 to TRBJ2-1; possibly TRBD2 for D (5 bases). The CDR3 has 13 residues. CDR1 and CDR2 (germline): SGHRS, YFSETQ. Trimming removed 6 bases from V and 5 bases from J, with 12 bases in between. CDR3 nucleotides: TGCGCCAGCACCCCGGGATCGAACAATGAGCAGTTCTTC. Its protein is CASTPGSNNEQFF.

This chain links TRBV5-1 with TRBJ2-5, with 12 bases identical to TRBD1. Germline assignment: CDR1 SGHRS and CDR2 YFSETQ. After removal of 4 bases from V and 5 bases from J, the junction contained 6 bases not matched to a gene. This CDR3 has 15 residues. CDR3 DNA: TGCGCCAGCAGCACAAGGGGGACAGGGGGCGAGACCCAGTACTTC. Its translation: CASSTRGTGGETQYF.

The chain employs TRBV6-1 and TRBJ1-6, with TRBD1 matching over 7 bases. V lost 7 bases and J lost 5; bases outside the gene matches: 5. The germline CDR1 and CDR2 sequences are MNHNS and SASEGT. This CDR3 contains 14 residues. The CDR3 DNA reads TGTGCCAGCATTGGGACAGTTGATAATTCACCCCTCCACTTT. Its protein product is CASIGTVDNSPLHF.

A note on this clone: A far larger clone is just one base off, so this is likely a read error. The chain employs TRBV7-6 and TRBJ2-3; D is unclear. This CDR3 is 11 amino acids long. Trimming cost V 5 bases and J 3 bases, with 3 bases left between them. CDR1 is SGHVS and CDR2 is FNYEAQ in the germline V gene. The CDR3 nucleotides are TGTGCCAGCAGCATAACAGATACGCAGTATTTT. The encoded protein is CASSITDTQYF.

The gene calls are TRBV27 and TRBJ1-2; 7 bases agree with TRBD1. Looked up from germline, CDR1 is MNHEY and CDR2 is SMNVEV (reference sequence). V lost 0 bases and J lost 3; bases outside the gene matches: 4. This CDR3 has 15 amino acids. Written as DNA, the CDR3 is TGTGCCAGCAGTTTATCGGGCAGGGGGGACTATGGCTACACCTTC. This codes for CASSLSGRGDYGYTF.

The chain combines TRBV30 with TRBJ2-2; D is possibly TRBD2 (7 bases). Germline V gene lookup returns CDR1 GTSNPN and CDR2 SVGIG (reference sequence). The CDR3 has 16 residues. Deletions cut 4 bases from V and 6 bases from J, with 21 bases between. The DNA for the CDR3 is TGTGCCTGGAAGGGGGGGGGCTGGTCGGGACCCGGGGAGCTGTTTTTT. Residues: CAWKGGGWSGPGELFF.

The V gene is TRBV23-1, the J gene TRBJ2-7; 7 bases line up with TRBD1. TRBV23-1 is annotated as an ORF whose role is uncertain. CDR3 length: 14 amino acids. Unmatched junction bases numbered 7, after V lost 6 bases and J lost 2 bases. The DNA for the CDR3 is TGCGCCAGCAGCCCTGACAGGGCTGCCTACGAGCAGTACTTC. This gives the protein CASSPDRAAYEQYF.

The genes are TRBV7-9 and TRBJ2-3; 9 bases map to TRBD2. This CDR3 has 12 amino acids. Germline values: CDR1 SEHNR, CDR2 FQNEAQ (reference sequence). V gave up 5 bases and J gave up 8 bases; unmatched junction bases: 2. This chain's CDR3 is CASSETSGTQYF. The CDR3 region has the DNA TGTGCCAGCAGCGAGACTAGCGGTACGCAGTATTTT.

The rearrangement links TRBV18 to TRBJ2-7; D not resolved. Trimming took off 6 bases at V and 1 base at J, with 10 bases between the two ends. The CDR3 length is 13 residues. Germline V gene lookup returns CDR1 KGHSH and CDR2 LQKENI. This chain's CDR3 is CASSPQRSYEQYF. In nucleotides, the CDR3 is TGTGCCAGCTCTCCCCAGAGGTCCTACGAGCAGTACTTC.

This clone was observed a handful of times. This chain links TRBV5-1 with TRBJ1-1; D is possibly TRBD1 (6 bases). The V end lost 4 bases, the J end lost 1 base, and 14 bases lay between the germline ends. The CDR3 loop spans 15 amino acids. Germline lookup yields CDR1 SGHRS and CDR2 YFSETQ. DNA for the CDR3: TGCGCCAGCAGCCCTAACCTACAGGGGAACACTGAAGCTTTCTTT. The encoded protein is CASSPNLQGNTEAFF.

The chain recombines TRBV27 with TRBJ1-1; D is unresolved. The V and J ends lost 5 bases and 1 base respectively, with 8 bases between them. Germline loops: CDR1 MNHEY, CDR2 SMNVEV (reference sequence). The CDR3 runs to 13 residues. The CDR3 reads CASSDTENTEAFF. The CDR3 DNA reads TGTGCCAGCAGTGACACCGAGAACACTGAAGCTTTCTTT.

The chain combines TRBV7-6 with TRBJ2-5; no clear D. Trimming pared 4 bases from V and 5 bases from J, leaving 11 bases between. The CDR3 contains 13 residues. CDR1 is SGHVS and CDR2 is FNYEAQ in the germline V gene. The CDR3 sequence: CASSSTNSETQYF. The CDR3, as DNA: TGTGCCAGCAGCTCAACTAATTCGGAGACCCAGTACTTC.

This rearrangement joins TRBV19 to TRBJ2-1; 9 nucleotides line up with TRBD2. Germline values: CDR1 LNHDA, CDR2 SQIVND (reference sequence). The V and J ends lost 1 base and 7 bases, in that order; junction bases with no gene match: 2. This CDR3 contains 14 residues. The CDR3 spells CASSIGGRGNEQFF. The DNA of the CDR3 is TGTGCCAGTAGTATAGGCGGGAGGGGTAATGAGCAGTTCTTC.

This chain links TRBV30 with TRBJ1-2, with 9 bases aligning to TRBD1. The germline V gene has CDR1 GTSNPN and CDR2 SVGIG (reference sequence). Germline trimming cut 2 bases from V and 4 bases from J; bases unmatched to any gene: 2. The CDR3 consists of 13 residues. The CDR3 here is CAWSQTGGYGYTF. CDR3 sequence (DNA): TGTGCCTGGAGTCAGACAGGGGGCTATGGCTACACCTTC.

The chain uses TRBV11-2 and TRBJ2-7; 7 nucleotides agree with TRBD2. Germline-derived CDR1 and CDR2 are SGHAT and FQNNGV. This CDR3 contains 15 residues. The junction had 9 bases not matched to a gene; V was cut back by 5 bases and J by 2 bases. CDR3 nucleotides: TGTGCCAGCAGCCCTACAGGAGGGAGGGCCTACGAGCAGTACTTC. It yields the protein CASSPTGGRAYEQYF.

This clone was recorded at least ten times. This chain joins TRBV2 and TRBJ1-3, with D maybe TRBD1 (6 bases). V lost 11 bases, J lost 0 bases, and 14 bases lay in between. This CDR3 has 14 amino acids. Germline-derived CDR1 and CDR2 are SNHLY and FYNNEI. The CDR3 reads CASTGGLSGNTIYF. CDR3 DNA sequence: TGTGCCTCAACGGGGGGCCTCTCTGGAAACACCATATATTTT.

The DNA of the CDR3 is TGTGCCAGCAGCCCGGGACTGATTGCGAACACCGGGGAGCTGTTTTTT. Its translation is CASSPGLIANTGELFF. This chain uses TRBV4-2 with TRBJ2-2; D might be TRBD2 (6 bases). CDR1 is LGHNA, CDR2 YNFKEQ, per germline. V lost 4 bases to trimming and J lost 0 bases, with 12 bases between them. The CDR3 runs to 16 residues.

The rearrangement links TRBV7-8 to TRBJ2-5, with D unresolved. V dropped 1 base and J dropped 2 bases, with 8 bases sitting between them. CDR1 is SGHVS and CDR2 is FQNEAQ in the germline V gene. The CDR3 totals 14 residues. For the CDR3, the DNA is TGTGCCAGCAGCTTAGTGGCCAGACAAGAGACCCAGTACTTC. Its translation: CASSLVARQETQYF.

The chain employs TRBV30 and TRBJ2-7; TRBD1 is a possible D gene (7 bases). V lost 6 bases and J lost 7, with 13 bases in between. Per the germline V gene, CDR1 is GTSNPN and CDR2 is SVGIG (reference sequence). The CDR3 is 11 residues long. CDR3 coding DNA: TGTGCCTGCGCCCAGGGGGGTGAGCAGTACTTC. It specifies CACAQGGEQYF.

V gene TRBV5-6 combines with J gene TRBJ2-7, with TRBD2 matching 8 bases. J lost 0 bases, V lost 4 bases, and 9 bases had no gene match. Germline V gene lookup returns CDR1 SGHDT and CDR2 YYEEEE. The CDR3 is 16 residues long. The CDR3, as DNA: TGTGCCAGCAGCCTCGGGGGGGCGGGATACTCCTACGAGCAGTACTTC. It yields the protein CASSLGGAGYSYEQYF.